This T cell receptor beta chain appears in the sequencing data of a study of blood T cell repertoires in COVID-19. Across the whole study: Sources were T cells, B-cell-depleted T cells, or PBMCs; the material itself was cDNA or gDNA.

CDR1 and CDR2 (germline): SGHTA, FQGNSA. The CDR3 is 14 residues long. With 2 bases clipped from V and 3 bases from J, the junction kept 0 bases outside the gene matches. Libraries were prepared by immunoSEQ multiplex PCR; TCRdb keeps only in-frame clonotypes and omits some of them. Of about 85,000 clones listed, about 80% were seen once; the top ten hold roughly 6.3%. The clonotype was recovered from a man aged 60 to 75 with acute or convalescent COVID-19. Sequenced material: peripheral blood. The chain links TRBV7-2 to TRBJ1-5; 8 bases agree with TRBD1. The CDR3: CASSLQGANQPQHF. The CDR3 DNA follows: TGTGCCAGCAGCTTACAGGGGGCCAATCAGCCCCAGCATTTT.